Shown below are 30 T cell receptor beta chains from a single sample sequenced in a study of shared clonotypes between healthy human individuals (dated by TCRdb to about 2020). Library preparation employed the immunoSEQ multiplex PCR assay. TCRdb took this table from immuneACCESS and kept in-frame rearrangements with V and J called. Such tables lack part of the clones; where checked against another copy, unresolved V genes explain under half of the gap, and the rest is unexplained. Here the sample has around 690,000 clones; 90% occur a single time. Approximately 35% of the sample is taken by the ten largest. Sequenced input: memory CD8+ T cells from PBMCs. Reading the label with the study, this specimen's cell subset or site is: CD45RO+ cells pooled with CCR7-negative TemRA cells. The receptors come from a young man in good health. Some clones in this sample may be carry-over from other donors' samples.

J is TRBJ1-1 and V is TRBV5-1, with D perhaps TRBD1 (5 bases). The CDR3 spans 11 residues. Trimming shortened V by 6 bases and J by 10 bases, and 13 bases separated the two germline ends. Germline assignment: CDR1 SGHRS and CDR2 YFSETQ. The CDR3 nucleotides are TGCGCCAGCATCGGAGGGACGGGAGCTTTCTTT. Encoded protein: CASIGGTGAFF. Full variable domain (rest looked up from reference TRBV5-1 and TRBJ1-1): KAGVTQTPRYLIKTRGQQVTLSCSPISGHRSVSWYQQTPGQGLQFLFEYFSETQRNKGNFPGRFSGRQFSNSRSEMNVSTLELGDSALYLCASIGGTGAFFGQGTRLTVV.

This chain connects TRBV7-9 to TRBJ2-4, with 7 bases lining up with TRBD1. The junction had 14 bases not matched to a gene; V was cut back by 3 bases and J by 3 bases. CDR3 size: 18 residues. The V gene's germline CDR1 is SEHNR and CDR2 FQNEAQ (reference sequence). CDR3 bases: TGTGCCAGCAGCTTCCCGGGTGCAGGACAGGCCTACAAAAACATTCAGTACTTC. Translating it yields CASSFPGAGQAYKNIQYF.

The chain couples TRBV10-3 to TRBJ2-7; TRBD1 agrees at 7 bases. Germline V gene lookup returns CDR1 ENHRY and CDR2 SYGVKD. The V gene end was trimmed by 10 bases and the J gene end by 1 base; junction bases not matched to a gene: 16. This CDR3 has 16 amino acids. The CDR3 bases are TGTGCCAGCGCTGTACCGACCACGGGACAGTCCTACGAGCAGTACTTC. As protein: CASAVPTTGQSYEQYF.

The chain links TRBV19 to TRBJ2-2; D is unresolved. V lost 8 bases and J 8 bases, leaving 9 bases between the germline ends. The CDR3 is 11 amino acids. Germline CDR1 LNHDA, CDR2 SQIVND (reference sequence). The CDR3 DNA is TGTGCCAGTGGGCTCGTGGGGGAGCTGTTTTTT. Translating it yields CASGLVGELFF.

In this sample, this clone turned up once. This sequence joins TRBV4-1 and TRBJ1-6; tentatively, D is TRBD1 (5 bases). This CDR3 comprises 15 residues. Germline CDR1 MGHRA, CDR2 YSYEKL. V lost 0 bases to trimming and J lost 9 bases, with 12 bases between them. The CDR3 nucleotides read TGCGCCAGCAGCCAAGAGGGGCCCACCCTTTCACCCCTCCACTTT. Encoded protein: CASSQEGPTLSPLHF.

The gene calls are TRBV9 and TRBJ2-7; 9 nucleotides agree with TRBD1. The CDR3 length is 14 residues. CDR1 and CDR2 (germline): SGDLS, YYNGEE. V shed 4 bases and J 4 bases; nucleotides not matched to a gene: 6. CDR3 nucleotides: TGTGCCAGCAGCCCGGGACAGGGAAAATACGAGCAGTACTTC. Translated: CASSPGQGKYEQYF.

The chain links TRBV7-9 to TRBJ2-1; 11 bases are shared with TRBD2. This CDR3 has 16 residues. Germline CDR1 SEHNR, CDR2 FQNEAQ (reference sequence). The ends lost 4 bases at V and 7 bases at J; junction bases unmatched: 9. This chain's CDR3 is CASSSLSGRAWNEQFF. The DNA for the CDR3 is TGTGCCAGCAGCTCCCTTAGCGGGAGGGCCTGGAATGAGCAGTTCTTC.

The chain combines TRBV9 with TRBJ1-2; D gene ambiguous. CDR1 is SGDLS and CDR2 is YYNGEE in the germline V gene. This CDR3 spans 15 amino acids. With 3 bases removed from V and 2 bases from J, the gap between germline ends came to 14 bases. CDR3 amino acids: CASSAFRLGNYGYTF. Here the CDR3 DNA reads TGTGCCAGCAGCGCCTTCAGGCTCGGAAACTATGGCTACACCTTC.

CDR3 region: CASSAASESSYNEQFF. CDR3 in DNA: TGTGCCAGCAGTGCTGCGTCGGAGAGCTCCTACAATGAGCAGTTCTTC. V usage is TRBV2 and J usage is TRBJ2-1; D remains unclear. V lost 4 bases to trimming and J lost 0 bases, with 13 bases between them. The CDR3 is 16 residues long. Looked up from germline, CDR1 is SNHLY and CDR2 is FYNNEI.

Written as DNA, the CDR3 is TGTGCCAGCAACTCGATTCTAGCGGGAGGCACAGATACGCAGTATTTT. It encodes CASNSILAGGTDTQYF. The chain employs TRBV9 and TRBJ2-3; TRBD2 matches at 10 bases. Germline CDR1 is SGDLS and CDR2 is YYNGEE. The CDR3 spans 16 residues. After removal of 6 bases from V and 1 base from J, the junction contained 8 bases not matched to a gene.

The J gene is TRBJ2-5, the V gene TRBV21-1. TRBV21-1 is designated a pseudogene. The CDR3 contains 15 residues. The CDR3 nucleotides are TGTGCCAGCAGCAAATGGAGGGGGTATTCAGAGACCCAGTACTTC. Its translation is CASSKWRGYSETQYF.

The gene calls are TRBV4-2 and TRBJ2-2, with D uncertain. V shed 0 bases and J shed 9 bases, with 11 bases lying between them. The CDR3 is 14 amino acids. The germline V gene encodes CDR1 LGHNA and CDR2 YNFKEQ. The CDR3 is CASSQDLGFRELFF. CDR3 bases: TGTGCCAGCAGCCAAGATCTTGGGTTCCGGGAGCTGTTTTTT.

The V call is TRBV9, the J call TRBJ2-7, with 7 bases fitting TRBD2. V was clipped by 5 bases and J by 3 bases; unmatched bases: 8. Looked up from germline, CDR1 is SGDLS and CDR2 is YYNGEE. The CDR3 runs to 14 residues. Here the CDR3 reads CASSPGTTNYEQYF. The CDR3 bases are TGTGCCAGCAGTCCAGGGACTACCAACTACGAGCAGTACTTC.

The V gene is TRBV5-8, the J gene TRBJ2-7; D is unresolved. Trimming took off 3 bases at V and 10 bases at J, with 11 bases between the two ends. The CDR3 sequence is 11 residues long. CDR1 is SGHTS, CDR2 YDEGEE, per germline. Here the CDR3 reads CASSSDPFQYF. The CDR3, as DNA: TGTGCCAGCAGCTCTGACCCCTTTCAGTACTTC. Using reference TRBV5-8 and TRBJ2-7 for the parts outside the CDR3, the full variable domain is EAGVTQSPTHLIKTRGQQATLRCSPISGHTSVYWYQQALGLGLQFLLWYDEGEERNRGNFPPRFSGRQFPNYSSELNVNALELEDSALYLCASSSDPFQYFGPGTRLTVT.

The chain couples TRBV7-8 to TRBJ2-3, with TRBD1 matching over 8 bases. With 1 base clipped from V and 5 bases from J, the junction kept 5 bases outside the gene matches. CDR3 length equals 15 residues. CDR1 SGHVS and CDR2 FQNEAQ come from the germline V gene. As DNA, the CDR3 is TGTGCCAGCAGCTTAGGGACAGGGCGGAAAGATACGCAGTATTTT. Translated: CASSLGTGRKDTQYF. The variable domain in full, completed from reference TRBV7-8 and TRBJ2-3, reads GAGVSQSPRYKVAKRGQDVALRCDPISGHVSLFWYQQALGQGPEFLTYFQNEAQLDKSGLPSDRFFAERPEGSVSTLKIQRTQQEDSAVYLCASSLGTGRKDTQYFGPGTRLTVL.

The chain employs TRBV9 and TRBJ2-3, with unresolved D. The CDR3 is made up of 14 amino acids. Germline values: CDR1 SGDLS, CDR2 YYNGEE. Trimming took 0 bases from V and 2 from J, leaving 7 bases between them. In DNA form, the CDR3 reads TGTGCCAGCAGCGTAGATGCGATCACAGATACGCAGTATTTT. It is translated as CASSVDAITDTQYF.

This rearrangement joins TRBV6-4 to TRBJ1-2; TRBD1 agrees at 9 bases. With V trimmed by 6 bases and J by 6 bases, 5 bases remained unmatched. CDR1 and CDR2 (germline): MRHNA, SNTAGT. This CDR3 is built from 13 residues. CDR3 DNA: TGTGCCAGCAGGGGGGACAGGGAAGATGGCTACACCTTC. Protein sequence: CASRGDREDGYTF.

In regard to this clone: The sample holds other DNA sequences that translate to the same CDR3. The chain joins TRBV19 to TRBJ2-7, with 7 bases aligning to TRBD2. The CDR3 consists of 11 residues. Germline CDR1 and CDR2: LNHDA and SQIVND (reference sequence). V dropped 3 bases and J dropped 7; count of bases not matched to a gene: 0. The CDR3 loop is CASSIGGEQYF. CDR3 nucleotides: TGTGCCAGTAGTATCGGGGGGGAGCAGTACTTC.

J is TRBJ2-3 and V is TRBV28, with D uncertain. V was trimmed by 2 bases and J by 5 bases, leaving 11 bases between them. The CDR3 has 14 amino acids. CDR1 and CDR2 from the germline V gene are MDHEN and SYDVKM. CDR3: CASSLSIWGDTQYF. In DNA form, the CDR3 reads TGTGCCAGCAGTTTAAGTATCTGGGGAGATACGCAGTATTTT.

V and J are TRBV7-9 and TRBJ1-2; unclear D gene. The CDR3 length is 13 residues. Trimming took 5 bases from V and 8 from J, leaving 15 bases between them. Germline loops: CDR1 SEHNR, CDR2 FQNEAQ (reference sequence). CDR3 coding DNA: TGTGCCAGCAGCCCAGGACCGCTTGAGGGCTACACCTTC. Its protein product is CASSPGPLEGYTF.

The chain combines TRBV25-1 with TRBJ2-7; 9 positions match TRBD2. The CDR3 length is 16 residues. V shed 0 bases and J 4 bases; nucleotides not matched to a gene: 7. CDR1 is MGHDK, CDR2 SYGVNS, per germline. The DNA of the CDR3 is TGTGCCAGCAGTGAATATAAGCCTAGCGGGAAATACGAGCAGTACTTC. Translated: CASSEYKPSGKYEQYF.

This clone showed up just once. This chain connects TRBV14 to TRBJ1-1, with D hard to call. V gave up 4 bases and J gave up 10 bases, with 16 bases separating them. This CDR3 is 13 amino acids long. Germline V lookup: CDR1 SGHDN, CDR2 FVKESK. The CDR3 DNA is TGTGCCAGCAGCCTATCGTACGGAGTGGGAGCTTTCTTT. Protein: CASSLSYGVGAFF.

The chain employs TRBV7-3 and TRBJ1-3; a possible D gene is TRBD1 (6 bases). CDR1 is SGHTA, CDR2 FQGTGA, per germline. CDR3 length: 13 residues. The V and J ends lost 0 bases and 8 bases respectively, with 8 bases between them. CDR3 amino acids: CASSLTGGDTIYF. The CDR3 DNA reads TGTGCCAGCAGCTTAACAGGGGGAGACACCATATATTTT.

V usage is TRBV7-8 and J usage is TRBJ2-1; D is ambiguous. The CDR3 is 13 residues long. V lost 10 bases to trimming and J lost 8 bases, with 18 bases between them. Germline-derived CDR1 and CDR2 are SGHVS and FQNEAQ. In nucleotides, the CDR3 is TGTGCCACAAAAGCCCACAGAGCAGATGAGCAGTTCTTC. Translation: CATKAHRADEQFF.

J is TRBJ1-3 and V is TRBV6-1; D not resolved. The CDR3 contains 16 residues. Germline lookup yields CDR1 MNHNS and CDR2 SASEGT. With 1 base removed from V and 0 bases from J, the gap between germline ends came to 10 bases. DNA for the CDR3: TGTGCCAGCAGTGAAGTTGTCACGGACTCTGGAAACACCATATATTTT. Residues: CASSEVVTDSGNTIYF.

This clone has only one observation. This rearrangement joins TRBV27 to TRBJ2-1; D call uncertain. Trimming shortened V by 0 bases and J by 7 bases, and 7 bases separated the two germline ends. Looked up from germline, CDR1 is MNHEY and CDR2 is SMNVEV (reference sequence). The CDR3 contains 13 residues. The CDR3 nucleotides are TGTGCCAGCAGTTTATCCGTATGGAATGAGCAGTTCTTC. Its translation: CASSLSVWNEQFF.

This rearrangement joins TRBV13 to TRBJ2-2, with 10 bases aligning to TRBD2. Germline-derived CDR1 and CDR2 are PRHDT and FYEKMQ (reference sequence). The CDR3 extends over 16 amino acids. Unmatched junction bases numbered 7, after V lost 5 bases and J lost 4 bases. The CDR3 reads CASSPSGRAGTGELFF. The CDR3 DNA reads as TGTGCCAGCAGCCCGAGCGGGAGGGCTGGCACCGGGGAGCTGTTTTTT.

The chain carries TRBV7-8 and TRBJ2-1, with TRBD2 matching over 14 bases. This CDR3 region has 18 residues. Germline CDR1 reads SGHVS; CDR2 reads FQNEAQ. V lost 6 bases to trimming and J lost 1 base; unmatched junction nucleotides: 8. The CDR3 nucleotides are TGTGCCAGCAGTCCCCTCGGACTAGCGGGAGGATCCTACAATGAGCAGTTCTTC. Residues: CASSPLGLAGGSYNEQFF.

This clone was seen only once. The chain has TRBV10-3 and TRBJ2-5, with TRBD1 identical over 11 bases. Near its end, the DNA agrees better with TRBJ2-7, so the J call may be wrong. Germline V gives CDR1 ENHRY, CDR2 SYGVKD. This CDR3 is built from 14 residues. CDR3 loop: CAIRDRGQGSEQYF. The CDR3 coding sequence is TGTGCCATCAGGGACAGGGGGCAAGGTAGCGAGCAGTACTTC.

DNA of the CDR3: TGTGCCAGCAGCCCCCGGAGCGGGAGGTCCACCTACAATGAGCAGTTCTTC. Encoded protein: CASSPRSGRSTYNEQFF. The chain recombines TRBV28 with TRBJ2-1; 9 bases map to TRBD2. V lost 6 bases, J lost 2 bases, and 11 bases stayed unmatched. The CDR3 length is 17 residues. Looked up from germline, CDR1 is MDHEN and CDR2 is SYDVKM.